This is a list of T cell receptor beta chains from one sample in a study of response to subunit inactivated influenza vaccine. TCRdb processed the RT-PCR reads anew with MiXCR; each CDR3 protein has one entry. The data hold 500,000 to 600,000 distinct CDR3 sequences, with 11% observed a single time. The same sample was also used in a study of T cells expressing NK-cell markers.

The material was PBMCs from blood, obtained on the day of vaccination. The origin of the receptors is a man aged 50 to 59 who received an inactivated influenza vaccine. Each CDR3 is given with its conserved first and last residue. A D gene is named only where the DNA matches it firmly. Size is stated for part of the rows, as once, few or many counts, or as a class when the clone is expanded.

>15|-|TRBV6-1|TRBJ2-5|TRBD1
TGTGCCAGCAGACACAGGGGGACAGCTGAAGAGACCCAGTACTTC
CASRHRGTAEETQYF
>12|-|TRBV11-2|TRBJ2-7|-
TGTGCCAGCAGCCCCTTCCCGGGGGAGCAGTACTTC
CASSPFPGEQYF
>15|-|TRBV9|TRBJ1-1|-
TGTGCCAGCAGCGTCTCAGGGACACTGAACACTGAAGCTTTCTTT
CASSVSGTLNTEAFF
>13|few|TRBV29-1|TRBJ2-7|-
TGCAGCGTTGAAGCGACAGACCGCTACGAGCAGTACTTC
CSVEATDRYEQYF
>12|few|TRBV12-3/TRBV12-4|TRBJ1-4|-
TGTGCCAGCAGTTTCCAATCAACCGGGCTGTTTTTT
CASSFQSTGLFF
>13|-|TRBV3-1|TRBJ1-2|-
TGTGCCAGCAGCCAAGGGTTTACAAGCGGCTACACCTTC
CASSQGFTSGYTF
>15|-|TRBV28|TRBJ2-7|-
TGTGCCAGCAGTTTAGCCCAGGGTGCGTCCTACGAGCAGTACTTC
CASSLAQGASYEQYF
>14|-|TRBV18|TRBJ1-1|-
TGTGCCAGCTCACCAGTGGCAGAGAACACTGAAGCTTTCTTT
CASSPVAENTEAFF
>17|-|TRBV7-9|TRBJ1-2|TRBD1
TGTGCCAGCAGCTTTCGGGCGGGACAGGGGGCGCGAAATGGCTACACCTTC
CASSFRAGQGARNGYTF
>11|many|TRBV29-1|TRBJ2-3|-
TGCAGCGTTGTAAGAATTGGAGTAGGGTATTTT
CSVVRIGVGYF
>15|-|TRBV14|TRBJ2-7|-
TGTGCCAGCAGCCATAGGAGGGAAAATAACTACGAGCAGTACTTC
CASSHRRENNYEQYF
>15|few|TRBV20-1|TRBJ2-1|-
TGCAGTGCTAGCCTTCCAGGAGGGCTCTACAATGAGCAGTTCTTC
CSASLPGGLYNEQFF
>17|few|TRBV27|TRBJ2-1|TRBD1
TGTGCCAGCAGTCCAGCCCCCGGGACAGGGATGGACAATGAGCAGTTCTTC
CASSPAPGTGMDNEQFF
>15|few|TRBV5-1|TRBJ1-5|-
-
CASTLETGSFSPSIF
>15|-|TRBV11-2|TRBJ2-7|TRBD1
TGTGCCAGCAGCCAAAGGGGACAGGGTCCCCACGAGCAGTACTTC
CASSQRGQGPHEQYF
>15|few|TRBV7-2|TRBJ1-6|TRBD1
TGTGCCAGCAGCCCTAGAGCAGGGGGCAATTCACCCCTCCACTTT
CASSPRAGGNSPLHF
>14|-|TRBV10-3|TRBJ1-2|-
TGTGCCATCACCGAGATACAGGGAAACTATGGCTACACCTTC
CAITEIQGNYGYTF
>16|many|TRBV5-6|TRBJ1-1|TRBD1
TGTGCCAGCAGCTTGGCCCAACAGGGGGTCGGCACTGAAGCTTTCTTT
CASSLAQQGVGTEAFF
>17|-|TRBV23-1|TRBJ2-2|TRBD1
TGCGCCAGCAGACCCCAAACGGACAGGGGCGGCACCGGGGAGCTGTTTTTT
CASRPQTDRGGTGELFF
>14|few|TRBV5-6|TRBJ2-3|-
TGTGCCAGCAGCTTGGGCACGTCCCTTGAGACGCAGTATTTT
CASSLGTSLETQYF
>15|-|TRBV6-1|TRBJ2-5|-
TGTGCCAGCAGTCTTCCTACAGGATCTGGGGAGACCCAGTACTTC
CASSLPTGSGETQYF
>15|-|TRBV18|TRBJ1-1|TRBD1
TGTGCCAGCTCATCCTGGGACAGGGGTGGCACTGAAGCTTTCTTT
CASSSWDRGGTEAFF
>16|-|TRBV7-2|TRBJ2-7|TRBD1
TGTGCCAGCAGCTTAGGTATTGGGACAGGGGCCTACGAGCAGTACTTC
CASSLGIGTGAYEQYF
>15|few|TRBV5-1|TRBJ2-7|-
TGCGCCAGCAGCTTAGGTGGGGGGGGCGCCTACGAGCAGTACTTC
CASSLGGGGAYEQYF
>17|-|TRBV4-3|TRBJ2-1|TRBD2
TGCGCCAGCAGCCAAGAGGGACTAGATCCCTCCTACAATGAGCAGTTCTTC
CASSQEGLDPSYNEQFF
>14|many|TRBV12-3/TRBV12-4|TRBJ2-7|-
TGTGCCAGCAGTTCCCGGTCTCAGGTCAGCGAGCAGTACTTC
CASSSRSQVSEQYF
>14|-|TRBV5-4|TRBJ1-1|-
TGTGCCAGCAATACAGGGTATTCGAACACTGAAGCTTTCTTT
CASNTGYSNTEAFF
>18|-|TRBV11-1|TRBJ2-5|TRBD2
TGTGCCAGCAGCTACGGCGGGACTAGCGGGGGGCCTCAAGAGACCCAGTACTTC
CASSYGGTSGGPQETQYF
>12|-|TRBV2|TRBJ2-1|-
TGTGCCAGCAGTGAATGGGGGCGTGAGCAGTTCTTC
CASSEWGREQFF
>12|many|TRBV2|TRBJ1-2|-
TGTGCCAGCAGTCAGGGTCTAGATGGCTACACCTTC
CASSQGLDGYTF
>14|-|TRBV9|TRBJ2-7|-
TGTGCCAGCAGCGTAGGTAGGGTCGGCTACGAGCAGTACTTC
CASSVGRVGYEQYF
>13|-|TRBV20-1|TRBJ2-1|TRBD2
TGCAGTGCTAGACTAGCGGGGGCGGGTGAGCAGTTCTTC
CSARLAGAGEQFF
>14|many|TRBV12-3/TRBV12-4|TRBJ2-2|-
TGTGCCAGCAGTTTACTGGGGGGCACCGGGGAGCTGTTTTTT
CASSLLGGTGELFF
>14|-|TRBV9|TRBJ2-7|TRBD2
TGTGCCAGCAGTGAGAGCGGGAGCCCCTACGAGCAGTACTTC
CASSESGSPYEQYF
>16|few|TRBV15|TRBJ2-1|TRBD1
TGTGCCACCAGCCCGAGCAGGAGGACAGGGAACAATGAGCAGTTCTTC
CATSPSRRTGNNEQFF
>15|many|TRBV24-1|TRBJ2-1|-
TGTGCCACCAGTGATGCCCTTCGAGGCTTCGATGAGCAGTTCTTC
CATSDALRGFDEQFF
>13|-|TRBV6-2/TRBV6-3|TRBJ2-7|TRBD2
TGTGCCAGCACCCTAAGCGGGAGCCACGAGCAGTACTTC
CASTLSGSHEQYF
>11|many|TRBV20-1|TRBJ1-2|-
TGCAGTGCTATCGAGAACTATGGCTACACCTTC
CSAIENYGYTF
>15|many|TRBV5-1|TRBJ2-5|TRBD1
TGCGCCAGCAGCACCGGGACAGACGTACAAGAGACCCAGTACTTC
CASSTGTDVQETQYF